These 21 T cell receptor beta chains were sequenced from one sample in a study of blood T cell repertoires in COVID-19. Profiling relied on immunoSEQ multiplex PCR, and the TCRdb table lists in-frame clones only, not all of them. The sample yields approximately 430,000 clones, roughly 85% seen once. The specimen sequenced was peripheral blood. These receptors all stem from a woman under 40 with active or convalescent COVID-19.

As for this clone: Other DNA variants within this sample encode the same CDR3. The gene calls are TRBV19 and TRBJ1-5; 10 bases map to TRBD1. With V trimmed by 6 bases and J by 2 bases, 1 base remained unmatched. The germline V gene encodes CDR1 LNHDA and CDR2 SQIVND (reference sequence). CDR3 length: 14 amino acids. CDR3 nucleotides: TGTGCCAGTAGCGGACAGGGGGGCAATCAGCCCCAGCATTTT. It codes for CASSGQGGNQPQHF.

DNA for the CDR3: TGTGCCAGTACCTACGAAGGGGGTATCTATGGCTACACCTTC. Amino acids: CASTYEGGIYGYTF. The J gene is TRBJ1-2, the V gene TRBV19, with D possibly matching TRBD1 (6 bases). V was pared by 7 bases and J by 4 bases, with 16 bases between. From germline, CDR1 is LNHDA and CDR2 SQIVND (reference sequence). The CDR3 runs 14 residues. Looking up the rest from reference TRBV19 and TRBJ1-2 gives the full variable domain: DGGITQSPKYLFRKEGQNVTLSCEQNLNHDAMYWYRQDPGQGLRLIYYSQIVNDFQKGDIAEGYSVSREKKESFPLTVTSAQKNPTAFYLCASTYEGGIYGYTFGSGTRLTVV.

The CDR3 region has the DNA TGTGCCAGCTCACCAGGGGCAGAGACCCAGTACTTC. Amino acids: CASSPGAETQYF. The chain joins TRBV18 to TRBJ2-5; D may be TRBD1 (5 bases). Trimming took 2 bases from V and 4 from J, leaving 5 bases between them. The CDR3 extends over 12 amino acids. Germline V gene lookup returns CDR1 KGHSH and CDR2 LQKENI.

The rearrangement links TRBV2 to TRBJ2-7; D call uncertain. CDR1 is SNHLY and CDR2 is FYNNEI in the germline V gene. The V gene lost 4 bases and the J gene lost 0 bases, with 10 bases spanning the gap. The CDR3 contains 14 residues. CDR3 nucleotides: TGTGCCAGCAGTGCCGCGAGAGGCTCCTACGAGCAGTACTTC. Its translation is CASSAARGSYEQYF.

The gene calls are TRBV5-4 and TRBJ1-2, with TRBD1 as a possible D gene (5 bases). Trimming took off 7 bases at V and 5 bases at J, with 21 bases between the two ends. Germline V gene data show CDR1 as SGHNT and CDR2 as YYREEE (reference sequence). This CDR3 contains 15 residues. The CDR3 nucleotides are TGTGCCAGCCATTTCATGGGGGGTATTACTTATGGCTACACCTTC. Amino acids: CASHFMGGITYGYTF.

The chain carries TRBV7-9 and TRBJ1-1; D might be TRBD1 (6 bases). V was shortened by 2 bases and J by 8 bases, with 9 bases between the two germline ends. The CDR3 contains 12 residues. Germline CDR1 is SEHNR and CDR2 is FQNEAQ (reference sequence). CDR3 residues: CASSLSTGEAFF. The CDR3 bases are TGTGCCAGCAGCTTATCTACAGGGGAAGCTTTCTTT.

This clone was counted a few times. The V and J genes are TRBV7-9 and TRBJ2-2; TRBD2 matches at 10 bases. CDR1 and CDR2 (germline): SEHNR, FQNEAQ (reference sequence). The CDR3 loop spans 16 amino acids. Unmatched junction bases numbered 6, after V lost 5 bases and J lost 3 bases. DNA of the CDR3: TGTGCCAGCAGCCCCACTAGCGGGATTGACACCGGGGAGCTGTTTTTT. Its protein product is CASSPTSGIDTGELFF.

The chain is built from TRBV5-1 and TRBJ1-1; no firm D call. CDR3 length: 16 amino acids. The V gene lost 7 bases and the J gene lost 0 bases, with 19 bases spanning the gap. CDR1 is SGHRS, CDR2 YFSETQ, per germline. CDR3: CASSLNPDTLNTEAFF. CDR3 coding DNA: TGCGCCAGCTCCCTGAATCCCGATACTCTGAACACTGAAGCTTTCTTT.

The chain carries TRBV5-6 and TRBJ2-5; 12 bases are shared with TRBD2. The CDR3 contains 16 residues. V lost 0 bases to trimming and J lost 5 bases; unmatched junction nucleotides: 5. Germline V gives CDR1 SGHDT, CDR2 YYEEEE. CDR3 coding DNA: TGTGCCAGCAGCTTGGGACTAGCGGGGGCGTGGGAGACCCAGTACTTC. Translation: CASSLGLAGAWETQYF.

V usage is TRBV5-4 and J usage is TRBJ1-1; the D gene is possibly TRBD1 (5 bases). The CDR3 has 12 residues. Trimming removed 4 bases from V and 7 bases from J, with 11 bases in between. The germline V gene has CDR1 SGHNT and CDR2 YYREEE (reference sequence). The CDR3 sequence: CASSKGRDEAFF. CDR3 in DNA: TGTGCCAGCAGCAAGGGGAGGGATGAAGCTTTCTTT.

V gene TRBV19 combines with J gene TRBJ1-5; D may be TRBD1 (5 bases). Trimming pared 7 bases from V and 5 bases from J, leaving 12 bases between. Germline V CDR1 and CDR2: LNHDA, SQIVND (reference sequence). The CDR3 length is 13 residues. CDR3 in DNA: TGTGCCAGTAAGCCCCGGGGGTATCAGCCCCAGCATTTT. This sequence encodes CASKPRGYQPQHF.

This chain joins TRBV9 and TRBJ1-2; unclear D gene. Per germline, CDR1 SGDLS and CDR2 YYNGEE. The CDR3 is made up of 12 amino acids. The V end lost 6 bases, the J end lost 0 bases, and 6 bases lay between the germline ends. The CDR3 here is CASTSANYGYTF. As DNA, the CDR3 is TGTGCCAGCACGAGCGCTAACTATGGCTACACCTTC.

This clone showed up just a few times. CDR3 DNA: TGTGCCAGTATTCCAACCGGTGGGGGGGATGAAGCTTTCTTT. Protein sequence: CASIPTGGGDEAFF. This rearrangement joins TRBV19 to TRBJ1-1; a possible D gene is TRBD1 (5 bases). This CDR3 contains 14 residues. From germline, CDR1 is LNHDA and CDR2 SQIVND (reference sequence). The germline V and J ends were trimmed by 7 bases and 7 bases, with 19 bases remaining between them. Variable domain in full (rest from reference TRBV19 and TRBJ1-1): DGGITQSPKYLFRKEGQNVTLSCEQNLNHDAMYWYRQDPGQGLRLIYYSQIVNDFQKGDIAEGYSVSREKKESFPLTVTSAQKNPTAFYLCASIPTGGGDEAFFGQGTRLTVV.

This chain links TRBV5-4 with TRBJ2-1; 8 nucleotides agree with TRBD2. CDR3 length equals 17 residues. Germline CDR1 SGHNT, CDR2 YYREEE (reference sequence). V dropped 4 bases and J dropped 0; count of bases not matched to a gene: 9. CDR3 in amino acids: CASSPGLAASSYNEQFF. As DNA, the CDR3 is TGTGCCAGCAGCCCCGGACTAGCTGCTAGCTCCTACAATGAGCAGTTCTTC.

The chain combines TRBV2 with TRBJ2-6; 7 nucleotides agree with TRBD1. The CDR3 is 13 amino acids. Germline V gene lookup returns CDR1 SNHLY and CDR2 FYNNEI. V gave up 9 bases and J gave up 3 bases; unmatched junction bases: 2. As DNA, the CDR3 is TGTGCCAGAACAGGGGATGGGGCCAACGTCCTGACTTTC. This gives the protein CARTGDGANVLTF.

The chain is built from TRBV6-1 and TRBJ1-3; D call uncertain. Germline CDR1 is MNHNS and CDR2 is SASEGT. V lost 3 bases, J lost 0 bases, and 15 bases lay in between. The CDR3 runs 17 residues. The CDR3 DNA follows: TGTGCCAGCAGTGAGGTGGCAGTACCACACTCTGGAAACACCATATATTTT. The encoded protein is CASSEVAVPHSGNTIYF.

J is TRBJ1-6 and V is TRBV6-5; possible D gene TRBD1, 5 bases. V was cut by 7 bases and J by 6 bases, with 13 bases left in between. This CDR3 has 14 residues. The germline gives CDR1 MNHEY, CDR2 SVGAGI. CDR3 sequence: CASTAGRFNSPLHF. The CDR3 DNA reads TGTGCCAGCACCGCGGGACGTTTTAATTCACCCCTCCACTTT.

This chain links TRBV4-1 with TRBJ1-1; 9 bases agree with TRBD1. After removal of 3 bases from V and 1 base from J, the junction contained 6 bases not matched to a gene. CDR3 length equals 16 residues. Germline lookup yields CDR1 MGHRA and CDR2 YSYEKL. Here the CDR3 reads CASSHHRGQGNTEAFF. Here the CDR3 DNA reads TGCGCCAGCAGCCACCACAGGGGGCAAGGGAACACTGAAGCTTTCTTT.

The V and J genes are TRBV19 and TRBJ1-6; D gene unclear. Germline V gene data show CDR1 as LNHDA and CDR2 as SQIVND (reference sequence). The V end lost 2 bases, the J end lost 9 bases, and 2 bases lay between the germline ends. The CDR3 length is 11 residues. The CDR3 sequence: CASSIRSPLHF. The CDR3 nucleotides read TGTGCCAGTAGTATACGTTCACCCCTCCACTTT.

The gene calls are TRBV6-5 and TRBJ2-7; D perhaps matches TRBD2 (6 bases). The V gene lost 2 bases and the J gene lost 3 bases, with 11 bases spanning the gap. The CDR3 runs 14 residues. Germline V gives CDR1 MNHEY, CDR2 SVGAGI. This CDR3 reads CASSYTGALYEQYF. CDR3 coding DNA: TGTGCCAGCAGTTACACGGGAGCCCTCTACGAGCAGTACTTC.

This chain joins TRBV12-5 and TRBJ1-2, with 12 bases lining up with TRBD1. V lost 7 bases and J lost 8; bases outside the gene matches: 14. The CDR3 extends over 16 amino acids. Germline CDR1 LGHNT, CDR2 FRNRAP. The CDR3 coding sequence is TGTGCTAGTGCCCCCTCCTGGGACAGGGGGCGGTGGGGCTACACCTTC. This translates into CASAPSWDRGRWGYTF.